This T cell receptor beta chain originates from a study of cytomegalovirus exposure and HLA in healthy donors (dated by TCRdb to the late 2010s). For the wider study: According to an earlier analysis of 587 of the donors, 200 million or so T cells yielded roughly 110 million unique TCR beta sequences and about 300 Gb of sequence data. The number of donors typed differed by locus, with roughly 629-640 for A, B, C, DRB1 and DQB1, more than 500 for DQA1, 600 to 610 for DPA1, and about 450 for DPB1. Alongside the repertoire data, information on donor age, sex, ethnicity and CMV serostatus was compiled. On average, roughly 240,000 unique TCR beta nucleotide sequences were sequenced per donor among 398 genotyped donors of the cohort, with roughly 18% of those sequences being non-productive. The study combined high-throughput TCR immunosequencing, statistical association of individual TCRs with disease status, and machine learning to predict cytomegalovirus infection status. The T cell repertoires of about 700 subjects were profiled by immunosequencing and related to cytomegalovirus serostatus. The aim of the study was to test whether cataloging public T cell receptors could identify signatures of past pathogen exposure. Rather than using new phenotypic data, the later analysis identified candidate immune exposures from TCR beta sequences and from how often those sequences occurred across donors. A later analysis re-examined previously published TCR beta repertoires from 600 to 700 donors and added high-resolution HLA genotyping to investigate patterns of TCR occurrence. HLA typing included class I and class II loci at four-digit resolution. To decide whether each TCR beta V gene segment behaved as functional or pseudogenic, an earlier analysis of approximately 620 of the donors relied on high-throughput TCR beta sequencing. Every discovery cohort repertoire had been produced on one sequencing platform. The genetic ancestry cluster associated with self-reported Caucasian donors included around 76% of the roughly 390 genotyped donors. In a later genetic analysis, genome-wide SNP genotypes for about three fifths of the roughly 670 donors were used, and that subset was treated as a discovery cohort. In addition to the first cohort of several hundred subjects, a separate validation cohort of over 90 different subjects was used. Because of strong linkage in the cohort, 4 to 6 DR-DQ haplotypes were treated as single units for association and clustering. Around 300 gigabases of sequencing data and tens of millions of unique TCR sequences were included in an early release covering around 650 HLA-typed donors. The paper as a whole reports these results and caveats: Because HLA typing was missing for some donors at each locus, association tests included only the typed subset. A later analysis found that most CMV-associated TCR beta chains appeared HLA-restricted, with HLA associations seemingly driven largely by CMV exposure. In the study, approximately 150 TCR beta chains were listed as associated with cytomegalovirus. Over 15 rarely observed V segments, including chromosome 9 orphons, were excluded from the earlier analysis of just under 600 of the donors because counts were too low. For the cohort, immune exposure information was limited to CMV serostatus. The cohort was sequenced for TCR beta chains only, and without alpha or paired-chain data the features that could be detected were limited. A cluster of highly shared sequence variants was judged likely to be a technical artifact of the sequencing pipeline. According to the authors, the approach could potentially be generalized to other disease states and immunological phenotypes. A later analysis reported that several top co-occurrence clusters appeared linked to parvovirus B19, influenza, CMV and Epstein-Barr virus. A further reported finding was that TCR beta sequences accurately predicted the HLA-A and HLA-B alleles for most subjects in the first cohort. Correlated functional status among segregating V segments might reflect linkage disequilibrium, but an unknown experimental factor could not be ruled out. Across donors, most TCR sequences were observed very rarely, whereas some public TCRs were present in many individuals. According to a later genetic analysis, donors in an Asian-associated ancestry cluster had fewer N-insertions in productive TCRs than the approximately 690-donor mean. The classifier was reported to diagnose cytomegalovirus status with high specificity and sensitivity in both the original and validation cohorts. In vitro tests confirmed that a few of the cytomegalovirus-associated TCR beta chains recognize cytomegalovirus antigens. When HLA alleles, especially DR and DQ, strongly co-occurred, attributing TCR associations to individual alleles was difficult. A later analysis found that TCR association rates varied across HLA loci, with DRB1 alleles showing the most associated TCRs and HLA-C alleles the fewest. At a false discovery rate of 0.05, a later analysis linked 16,951 TCR beta sequences to specific HLA alleles. Compared with equally common non-associated chains, HLA-associated TCR beta chains in a later analysis were more clonally expanded and had lower generation probabilities. V-gene and J-gene trimming of TCR beta chains was associated with a missense DCLRE1C variant in a later genetic analysis, and the association was replicated in an independent cohort. In an earlier analysis of more than 450 of the donors, most TCR beta V segments were observed in productive rearrangements about 87% or about 30% of the time, broadly matching IMGT annotations. Presence/absence analyses assumed roughly uniform sequencing depth across donors, an assumption that may not hold.

Comments on this clone: The target of this receptor is not known. No clone much larger than this one lies a single base away; base qualities are absent.

Library preparation employed the immunoSEQ multiplex PCR assay. A mixture of 60 forward primers for TCR Vbeta segments and 13 reverse primers for TCR Jbeta segments was used in the multiplex PCR. Amplification of the CDR3 region of rearranged TCR beta genes was performed with a multiplex PCR assay on genomic DNA. On the Illumina HiSeq System, the amplified TCR beta libraries were sequenced as 87-base-pair reads. As for the authors' bioinformatics: A later analysis counted about 80 million unique TCR beta chains across the approximately 700 repertoires, and some 12 million of these chains were shared by at least two donors. To remove PCR and sequencing errors, raw reads were error-corrected and collapsed into unique sequences using a nearest-neighbor algorithm that merged closely related sequences. V, D and J gene segments were assigned by aligning CDR3 sequences to IMGT reference sequences. Each retained sequence needed at least a six-nucleotide match to both a V gene segment and a J gene segment. Rearrangements were classified as productive when the CDR3 lacked stop codons and remained in frame with V and J, and all other rearrangements were classified as non-productive. CDR3 was defined according to IMGT convention as the region running from the second conserved V-encoded cysteine to the conserved J-encoded phenylalanine. In an earlier analysis of around 570 of the donors, sequences lacking an unambiguous match to a single V gene segment were excluded. An earlier analysis of 450 to 650 of the donors called V segments functional above 56.7% productive rearrangements and segregating when the between-donor standard deviation exceeded 5%. A statistical classification framework was built to diagnose cytomegalovirus status from the catalog of TCR beta chain sequences. V and J gene assignment, in a later analysis, came from comparing TCR nucleotide sequences with IMGT/GENE-DB human TR gene sequences. The TCRdist pipeline was used in a later analysis to assign CDR3 sequences and most-parsimonious VDJ recombination scenarios. A later analysis defined each TCR beta chain by its CDR3 amino acid sequence plus V-gene family, and excluded reads lacking a unique V-gene family. To address suspected cross-contamination and a sequencing artifact, a later analysis removed approximately 600 highly shared, low-generation-probability nucleotide sequences. In a later analysis, a clonal expansion index was calculated for each public chain from normalized within-repertoire ranks of inferred template counts. In a later analysis, generation probabilities were computed using a VDJ recombination model fitted to out-of-frame rearrangements, and the results were checked against IGoR. In a later analysis, hypergeometric tests were used to score TCR-TCR, TCR-HLA and TCR-CMV co-occurrence, with a repertoire-size bias correction applied to TCR pairs. False discovery rates were estimated in a later analysis by permuting HLA or CMV assignments 20 times. In a later analysis, co-occurring TCRs were grouped with DBSCAN, and TCRdist sequence similarity was added when clustering was performed within HLA-allele-positive subsets. Co-occurrence clustering excluded repertoires with fewer than 30,000 or more than 120,000 public chains, plus five with anomalous nucleotide sharing. In its TCRdb copy, this immuneACCESS table keeps in-frame sequences only and misses some clones. Where compared with another copy, unresolved V genes explain less than half of these, and the others have no known cause. V, J and clone size reflect that table, while D and trimming were determined from the DNA. In all, the sample holds about 140,000 clones, and almost 85% of those were seen once. 1.4% to 1.5% of the sample belongs to the ten largest clones.

In total, roughly 710 healthy bone marrow donors made up the cohort. Cohort members were all nominally healthy when sampled, although unrecorded immune exposures were likely present. The donor tested CMV seropositive, placing the donor among the approximately 290 seropositive members of the cohort. Every donor gave a peripheral blood sample, and the peripheral blood mononuclear cells from that sample were used for TCR beta sequencing. The Qiagen DNeasy Blood Extraction Kit was used to extract genomic DNA from the blood cell samples. The material sequenced was PBMCs. The receptor comes from a man aged 25 to 45 in good health and CMV-seropositive.

The CDR3 region: CATSRDGGTNEKLFF. The nucleotide sequence is TGTGCCACCAGCAGAGATGGAGGGACTAATGAAAAACTGTTTTTT. The rearrangement joined TRBV15 to TRBJ1-4; no D gene can be assigned with confidence. V loses 0 bases, J loses 2 bases, and the germline ends lie 7 bases apart. Its CDR3 holds 15 amino acids, cysteine through phenylalanine. Of the read, only the CDR3 DNA is kept; its 45 bases are in frame from base 1. CDR1 and CDR2, per the germline V gene (reference sequence), are LNHNV and YYDKDF.